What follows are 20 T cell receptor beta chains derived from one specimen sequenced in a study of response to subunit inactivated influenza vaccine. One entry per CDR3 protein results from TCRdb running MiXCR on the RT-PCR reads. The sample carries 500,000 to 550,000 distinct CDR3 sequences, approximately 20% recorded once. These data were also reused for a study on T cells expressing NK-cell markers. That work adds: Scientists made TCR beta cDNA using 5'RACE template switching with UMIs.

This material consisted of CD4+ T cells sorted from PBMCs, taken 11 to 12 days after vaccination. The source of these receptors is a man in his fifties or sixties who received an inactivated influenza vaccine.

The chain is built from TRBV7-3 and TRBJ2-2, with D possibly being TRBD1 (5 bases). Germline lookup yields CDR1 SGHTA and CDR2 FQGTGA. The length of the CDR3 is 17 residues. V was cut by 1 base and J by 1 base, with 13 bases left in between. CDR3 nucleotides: TGTGCCAGCAGCTTAATTCCGAGACAGATGAACACCGGGGAGCTGTTTTTT. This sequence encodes CASSLIPRQMNTGELFF. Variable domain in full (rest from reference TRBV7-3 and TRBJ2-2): GAGVSQTPSNKVTEKGKYVELRCDPISGHTALYWYRQSLGQGPEFLIYFQGTGAADDSGLPNDRFFAVRPEGSVSTLKIQRTERGDSAVYLCASSLIPRQMNTGELFFGEGSRLTVL.

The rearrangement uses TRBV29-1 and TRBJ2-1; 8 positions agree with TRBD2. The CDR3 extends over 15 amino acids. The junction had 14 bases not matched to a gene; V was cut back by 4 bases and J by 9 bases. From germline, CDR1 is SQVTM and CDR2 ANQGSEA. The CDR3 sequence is CSVVLLPGGRGEQFF. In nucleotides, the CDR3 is TGCAGCGTTGTTTTACTCCCGGGGGGGCGAGGTGAGCAGTTCTTC.

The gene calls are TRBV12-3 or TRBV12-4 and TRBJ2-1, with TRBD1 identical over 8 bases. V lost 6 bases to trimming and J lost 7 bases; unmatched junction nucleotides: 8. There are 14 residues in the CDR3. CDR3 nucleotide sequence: TGTGCCAGCAGCAAGGACAGGGACAAGAATGAGCAGTTCTTC. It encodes CASSKDRDKNEQFF.

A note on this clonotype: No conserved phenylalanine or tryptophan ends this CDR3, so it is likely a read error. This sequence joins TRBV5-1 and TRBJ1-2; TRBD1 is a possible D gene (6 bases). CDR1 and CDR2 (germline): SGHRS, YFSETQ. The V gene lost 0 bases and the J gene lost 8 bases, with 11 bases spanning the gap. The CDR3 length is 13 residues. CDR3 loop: CASSLAGVGGYTS. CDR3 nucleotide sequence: TGCGCCAGCAGCTTGGCAGGGGTTGGGGGCTACACCTCC.

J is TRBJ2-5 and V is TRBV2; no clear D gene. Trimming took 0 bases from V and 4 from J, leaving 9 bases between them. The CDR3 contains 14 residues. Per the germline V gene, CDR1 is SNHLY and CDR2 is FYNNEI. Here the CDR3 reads CASSEALPGETQYF. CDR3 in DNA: TGTGCCAGCAGTGAAGCGCTTCCAGGAGAGACCCAGTACTTC.

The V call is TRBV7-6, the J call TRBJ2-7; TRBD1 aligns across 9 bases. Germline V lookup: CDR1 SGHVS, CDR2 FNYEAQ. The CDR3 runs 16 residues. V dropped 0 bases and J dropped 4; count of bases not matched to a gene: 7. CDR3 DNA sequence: TGTGCCAGCAGCTTAGCGGGAGGACAGGGGATATACGAGCAGTACTTC. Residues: CASSLAGGQGIYEQYF.

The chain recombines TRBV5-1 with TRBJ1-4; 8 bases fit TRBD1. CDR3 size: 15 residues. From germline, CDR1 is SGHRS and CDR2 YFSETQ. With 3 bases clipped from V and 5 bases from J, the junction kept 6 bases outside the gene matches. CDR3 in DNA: TGCGCCAGCAGCTCGACAGGGGCGGAAAATGAAAAACTGTTTTTT. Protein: CASSSTGAENEKLFF.

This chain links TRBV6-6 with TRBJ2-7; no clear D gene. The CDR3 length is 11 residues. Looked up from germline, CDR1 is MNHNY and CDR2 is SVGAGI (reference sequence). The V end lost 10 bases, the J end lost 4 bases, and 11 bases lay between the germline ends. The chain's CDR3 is CATQSLYEQYF. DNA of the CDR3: TGTGCCACACAAAGTCTTTACGAGCAGTACTTC.

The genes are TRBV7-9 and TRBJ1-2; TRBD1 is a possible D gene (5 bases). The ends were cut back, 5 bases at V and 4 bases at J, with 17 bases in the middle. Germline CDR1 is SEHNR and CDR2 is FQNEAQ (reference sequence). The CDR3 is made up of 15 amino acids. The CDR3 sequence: CASSPSLGEVYGYTF. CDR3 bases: TGTGCCAGCAGCCCGAGCCTAGGGGAGGTCTATGGCTACACCTTC. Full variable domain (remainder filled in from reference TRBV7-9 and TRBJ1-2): DTGVSQNPRHKITKRGQNVTFRCDPISEHNRLYWYRQTLGQGPEFLTYFQNEAQLEKSRLLSDRFSAERPKGSFSTLEIQRTEQGDSAMYLCASSPSLGEVYGYTFGSGTRLTVV.

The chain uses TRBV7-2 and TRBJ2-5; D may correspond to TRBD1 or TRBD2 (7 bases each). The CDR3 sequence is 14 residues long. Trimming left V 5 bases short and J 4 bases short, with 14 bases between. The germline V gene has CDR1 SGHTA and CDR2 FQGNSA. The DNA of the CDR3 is TGTGCCAGCAGCCGACAGGGAGGGGTAGAGACCCAGTACTTC. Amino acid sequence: CASSRQGGVETQYF.

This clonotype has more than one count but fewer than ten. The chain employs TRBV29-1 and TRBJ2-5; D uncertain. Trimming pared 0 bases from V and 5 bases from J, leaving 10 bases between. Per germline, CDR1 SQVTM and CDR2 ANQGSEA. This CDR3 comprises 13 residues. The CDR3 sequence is CSVEDLSRETQYF. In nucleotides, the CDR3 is TGCAGCGTTGAAGACCTAAGTCGGGAGACCCAGTACTTC.

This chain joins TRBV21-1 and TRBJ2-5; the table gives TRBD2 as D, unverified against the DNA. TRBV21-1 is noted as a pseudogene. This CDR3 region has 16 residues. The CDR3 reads CASSKAAREGLETQYF. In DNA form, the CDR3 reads TGTGCCAGCAGCAAAGCCGCCCGGGAGGGCCTTGAGACCCAGTACTTC.

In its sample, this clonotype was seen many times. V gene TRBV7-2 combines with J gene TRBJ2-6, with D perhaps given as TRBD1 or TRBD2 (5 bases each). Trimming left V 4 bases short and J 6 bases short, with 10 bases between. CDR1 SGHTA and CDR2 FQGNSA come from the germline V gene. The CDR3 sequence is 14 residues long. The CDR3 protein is CASSSGTSANVLTF. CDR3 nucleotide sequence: TGTGCCAGCAGCTCCGGGACGTCGGCCAACGTCCTGACTTTC. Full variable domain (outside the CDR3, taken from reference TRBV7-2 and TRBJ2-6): GAGVSQSPSNKVTEKGKDVELRCDPISGHTALYWYRQSLGQGLEFLIYFQGNSAPDKSGLPSDRFSAERTGGSVSTLTIQRTQQEDSAVYLCASSSGTSANVLTFGAGSRLTVL.

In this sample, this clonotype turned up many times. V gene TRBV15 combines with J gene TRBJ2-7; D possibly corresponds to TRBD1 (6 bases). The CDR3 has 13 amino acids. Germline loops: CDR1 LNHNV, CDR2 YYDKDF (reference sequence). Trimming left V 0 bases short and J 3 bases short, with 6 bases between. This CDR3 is CATSRDRGYEQYF. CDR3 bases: TGTGCCACCAGCAGAGACAGGGGCTACGAGCAGTACTTC.

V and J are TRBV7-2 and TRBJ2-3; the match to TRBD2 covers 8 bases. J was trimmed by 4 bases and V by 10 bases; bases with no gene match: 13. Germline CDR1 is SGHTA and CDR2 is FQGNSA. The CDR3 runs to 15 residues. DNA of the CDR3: TGTGCCACCCGCCGGGGGGGTGGCGCCTCAGATACGCAGTATTTT. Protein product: CATRRGGGASDTQYF.

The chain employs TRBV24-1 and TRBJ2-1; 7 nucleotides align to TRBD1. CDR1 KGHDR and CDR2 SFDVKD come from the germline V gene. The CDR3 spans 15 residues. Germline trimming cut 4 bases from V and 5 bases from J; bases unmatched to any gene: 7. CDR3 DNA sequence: TGTGCCACCAGTGACACCGACAGGGTCGACAATGAGCAGTTCTTC. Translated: CATSDTDRVDNEQFF.

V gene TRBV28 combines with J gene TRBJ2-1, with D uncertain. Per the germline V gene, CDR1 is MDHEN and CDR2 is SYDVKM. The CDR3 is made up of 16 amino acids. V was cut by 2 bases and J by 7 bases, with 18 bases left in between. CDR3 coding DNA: TGTGCCAGCAGTTTAGGTGGTCTACCCGCCGGGAATGAGCAGTTCTTC. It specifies CASSLGGLPAGNEQFF.

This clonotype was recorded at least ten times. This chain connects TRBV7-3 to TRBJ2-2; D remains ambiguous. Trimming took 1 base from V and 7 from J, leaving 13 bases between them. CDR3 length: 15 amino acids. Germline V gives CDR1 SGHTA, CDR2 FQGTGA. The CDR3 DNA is TGTGCCAGCAGCTTAATGGGAAACCTGGGCGGGGAGCTGTTTTTT. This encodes CASSLMGNLGGELFF.

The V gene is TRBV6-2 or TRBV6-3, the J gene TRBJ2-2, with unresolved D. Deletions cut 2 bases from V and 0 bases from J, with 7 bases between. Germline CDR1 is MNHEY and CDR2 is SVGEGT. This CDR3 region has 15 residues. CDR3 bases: TGTGCCAGCAGTTACGTGGTCTCGAACACCGGGGAGCTGTTTTTT. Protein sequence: CASSYVVSNTGELFF.

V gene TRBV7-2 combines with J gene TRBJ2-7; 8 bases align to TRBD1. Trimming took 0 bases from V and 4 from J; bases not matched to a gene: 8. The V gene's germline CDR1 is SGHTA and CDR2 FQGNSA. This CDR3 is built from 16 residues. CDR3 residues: CASSLASGQGYYEQYF. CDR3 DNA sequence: TGTGCCAGCAGCTTAGCTTCTGGACAGGGATATTACGAGCAGTACTTC.